This T cell receptor beta chain was retrieved from a study of blood T cell repertoires in COVID-19. About the study: COVID-19 samples from acute and convalescent phases originated in the United States, Italy and Spain. The cDNA or gDNA used as material had been derived from T cells, B-cell-depleted T cells, or PBMCs.

Germline V CDR1 and CDR2: LNHNV, YYDKDF (reference sequence). V was clipped by 3 bases and J by 2 bases; unmatched bases: 1. The length of the CDR3 is 14 residues. Original analysis: Using reference gene primer amplification, nucleated cell counts were estimated. Sequencing used immunoSEQ multiplex PCR; TCRdb keeps in-frame clones, though not all of them. The V and J calls and clone size were taken over from that table, and D and trimming were inferred from the DNA. The sample holds 95,000 to 150,000 clones, roughly 90% seen once. The chain recombines TRBV15 with TRBJ2-3; 8 bases fit TRBD2. The receptor was isolated from a man aged 50 to 60 with acute or convalescent COVID-19. Sequencing used peripheral blood. The CDR3 sequence is CATSSGRATDTQYF. DNA for the CDR3: TGTGCCACCAGCAGCGGGAGGGCCACAGATACGCAGTATTTT. The full variable domain, in which reference TRBV15 and TRBJ2-3 provide the parts outside the CDR3, is DAMVIQNPRYQVTQFGKPVTLSCSQTLNHNVMYWYQQKSSQAPKLLFHYYDKDFNNEADTPDNFQSRRPNTSFCFLDIRSPGLGDTAMYLCATSSGRATDTQYFGPGTRLTVL.